This TCR beta chain was captured by sequencing in a study of shared clonotypes between healthy human individuals. Turning to the study itself: Donors had three CD4 naive, three CD4 memory, two CD8 naive and one CD8 memory plate apiece.

Assay used: immunoSEQ multiplex PCR; TCRdb lists only in-frame clones, some missing. Seen here are approximately 840,000 clones, 96% observed once, and the top ten hold less than 0.3%. The naive CD8 fraction comprised CD45RO-negative cells positively selected for CCR7 and excluded terminally differentiated effector memory CD45RA+ cells. The receptor comes from a man between 25 and 39 years old in good health. The specimen was naive CD8+ T cells sorted from blood.

Written as DNA, the CDR3 is TGTGCCAGCAGCGTAGGACCCGACAAAAACAATGAGCAGTTCTTC. It translates to CASSVGPDKNNEQFF. The V call is TRBV9, the J call TRBJ2-1; D is ambiguous. V was pared by 0 bases and J by 5 bases, with 12 bases between. This CDR3 is built from 15 residues. The germline V gene has CDR1 SGDLS and CDR2 YYNGEE.